A single sample is the source of the 26 T cell receptor beta chains below, sequenced in a study of blood T cell repertoires in COVID-19. Measured with immunoSEQ multiplex PCR; TCRdb has only the in-frame clones, and not every one. The sample carries tens of thousands of clones, around 84% recorded once. The specimen sequenced was peripheral blood. These receptors were taken from a man between 70 and 80 years old with acute or convalescent COVID-19.

The gene calls are TRBV15 and TRBJ2-5; 12 bases match TRBD1. The CDR3 is 14 amino acids. The trim removed 4 bases at V and 7 bases at J, leaving 4 bases unmatched. Germline assignment: CDR1 LNHNV and CDR2 YYDKDF (reference sequence). This CDR3 reads CATSIPGQGATQYF. CDR3 in DNA: TGTGCCACCAGCATACCGGGACAGGGGGCGACCCAGTACTTC.

The chain has TRBV30 and TRBJ1-5; 7 nucleotides align to TRBD1. V dropped 1 base and J dropped 6; count of bases not matched to a gene: 9. Germline V gives CDR1 GTSNPN, CDR2 SVGIG (reference sequence). The CDR3 is 15 residues long. The CDR3 here is CAWSGGGQAGQPQHF. The CDR3, as DNA: TGTGCCTGGAGTGGAGGTGGACAGGCGGGTCAGCCCCAGCATTTT.

For the CDR3, the DNA is TGTGCCAGCAGCCTTACCAGGGCTCAGCCCCAGCATTTT. This gives the protein CASSLTRAQPQHF. This sequence joins TRBV28 and TRBJ1-5; D may be TRBD1 (5 bases). Germline V lookup: CDR1 MDHEN, CDR2 SYDVKM. The CDR3 extends over 13 amino acids. Deletions cut 6 bases from V and 6 bases from J, with 12 bases between.

The CDR3 coding sequence is TGTGCCAGCGGGGACAGGGAGGGTTCACCCCTCCACTTT. Protein product: CASGDREGSPLHF. The genes are TRBV2 and TRBJ1-6; 9 nucleotides align to TRBD1. Germline CDR1 and CDR2: SNHLY and FYNNEI. Trimming took 8 bases from V and 9 from J; bases not matched to a gene: 5. This CDR3 is built from 13 residues.

The chain recombines TRBV7-8 with TRBJ2-3, with 7 bases matching TRBD1. V shed 7 bases and J 3 bases; nucleotides not matched to a gene: 13. The CDR3 is 16 amino acids. The germline V gene has CDR1 SGHVS and CDR2 FQNEAQ. The CDR3 nucleotides are TGTGCCAGCACCCAAGCCCCGACAGGGCGGACAGATACGCAGTATTTT. It yields the protein CASTQAPTGRTDTQYF.

The chain links TRBV28 to TRBJ2-7; 8 bases fit TRBD1. Unmatched junction bases numbered 6, after V lost 6 bases and J lost 2 bases. The V gene's germline CDR1 is MDHEN and CDR2 SYDVKM. This CDR3 contains 14 residues. CDR3 in DNA: TGTGCCAGCAGGACCAGGACAGGGCCCTACGAGCAGTACTTC. This encodes CASRTRTGPYEQYF.

The rearrangement joins TRBV5-6 to TRBJ2-7; D gene ambiguous. The CDR3 loop spans 15 amino acids. V was clipped by 3 bases and J by 5 bases, with 18 bases between them. The germline V gene has CDR1 SGHDT and CDR2 YYEEEE. The CDR3 reads CASSSQGPFDNEQYF. CDR3 DNA sequence: TGTGCCAGCAGCTCTCAAGGTCCTTTCGACAACGAGCAGTACTTC.

The chain is built from TRBV18 and TRBJ1-2; the D is unclear. From germline, CDR1 is KGHSH and CDR2 LQKENI. The CDR3 has 15 residues. Trimming took 2 bases from V and 7 from J, leaving 17 bases between them. CDR3 nucleotides: TGTGCCAGCTCACCAAGCGTGGTGAGGAACGGTGGCTACACCTTC. It is translated as CASSPSVVRNGGYTF.

The V and J genes are TRBV11-2 and TRBJ1-4; tentatively, D is TRBD1 (5 bases). There are 18 residues in the CDR3. Trimming left V 4 bases short and J 0 bases short, with 18 bases between. Germline assignment: CDR1 SGHAT and CDR2 FQNNGV. The CDR3 DNA reads as TGTGCCAGCAGCTCCGCCCTCGGGGGTTTTTCAACTAATGAAAAACTGTTTTTT. It specifies CASSSALGGFSTNEKLFF.

The chain is built from TRBV5-4 and TRBJ1-1; D is ambiguous. CDR3 length equals 12 residues. Trimming removed 2 bases at V and 1 base at J, with 3 bases between. Looked up from germline, CDR1 is SGHNT and CDR2 is YYREEE (reference sequence). The CDR3 sequence: CASSLQNTEAFF. The CDR3 DNA reads as TGTGCCAGCAGCTTACAGAACACTGAAGCTTTCTTT.

The chain is built from TRBV9 and TRBJ2-1; 12 bases agree with TRBD2. Trimming at V came to 0 bases and at J to 6 bases, leaving 1 base not matched to a gene. Germline CDR1 SGDLS, CDR2 YYNGEE. The CDR3 spans 15 residues. The CDR3 sequence: CASSVASGGANEQFF. CDR3 nucleotides: TGTGCCAGCAGCGTAGCTAGCGGGGGGGCCAATGAGCAGTTCTTC.

V usage is TRBV27 and J usage is TRBJ1-4, with D perhaps matching TRBD1 (6 bases). The germline CDR1 and CDR2 sequences are MNHEY and SMNVEV (reference sequence). Trimming removed 6 bases at V and 2 bases at J, with 10 bases between. The CDR3 runs 14 residues. This chain's CDR3 is CASSPGVTNEKLFF. CDR3 coding DNA: TGTGCCAGCAGCCCAGGGGTGACTAATGAAAAACTGTTTTTT.

The chain has TRBV6-5 and TRBJ2-1; D gene unclear. From germline, CDR1 is MNHEY and CDR2 SVGAGI. There are 12 residues in the CDR3. V dropped 2 bases and J dropped 4 bases, with 3 bases sitting between them. The CDR3: CASSYLYNEQFF. CDR3 sequence (DNA): TGTGCCAGCAGTTACCTATACAATGAGCAGTTCTTC.

The chain has TRBV6-5 and TRBJ1-5, with D possibly matching TRBD1 (5 bases). Germline CDR1 and CDR2: MNHEY and SVGAGI. The CDR3 totals 13 residues. The ends were cut back, 6 bases at V and 5 bases at J, with 11 bases in the middle. The chain's CDR3 is CASSSDRDQPQHF. CDR3 DNA sequence: TGTGCCAGCAGCTCAGACAGAGATCAGCCCCAGCATTTT.

The chain's CDR3 is CASSEVFGQGTYEQYF. The DNA of the CDR3 is TGTGCCAGCAGTGAGGTCTTTGGACAGGGGACCTACGAGCAGTACTTC. This chain uses TRBV25-1 with TRBJ2-7; 9 bases map to TRBD1. Unmatched junction bases numbered 8, after V lost 3 bases and J lost 2 bases. The length of the CDR3 is 16 residues. Germline V CDR1 and CDR2: MGHDK, SYGVNS.

The chain recombines TRBV7-2 with TRBJ1-2, with TRBD1 matching over 9 bases. V shed 5 bases and J 7 bases; nucleotides not matched to a gene: 17. CDR1 is SGHTA, CDR2 FQGNSA, per germline. The CDR3 has 17 amino acids. The CDR3 bases are TGTGCCAGCAGCCCGAGGCCGGGACAGGGTTGGGGTTTTGGCTACACCTTC. Protein product: CASSPRPGQGWGFGYTF.

The chain combines TRBV30 with TRBJ1-6; D possibly corresponds to TRBD1 (6 bases). V was cut by 5 bases and J by 10 bases, with 15 bases left in between. Germline CDR1 and CDR2: GTSNPN and SVGIG (reference sequence). The CDR3 covers 13 residues. CDR3 loop: CAWRDIDTSPLHF. In nucleotides, the CDR3 is TGTGCCTGGCGGGACATAGATACCTCACCCCTCCACTTT. The full variable domain, its missing parts supplied by reference TRBV30 and TRBJ1-6, is SQTIHQWPATLVQPVGSPLSLECTVEGTSNPNLYWYRQAAGRGLQLLFYSVGIGQISSEVPQNLSASRPQDRQFILSSKKLLLSDSGFYLCAWRDIDTSPLHFGNGTRLTVT.

V usage is TRBV12-3 or TRBV12-4 and J usage is TRBJ1-1; 8 nucleotides agree with TRBD1. The ends lost 2 bases at V and 11 bases at J; junction bases unmatched: 7. This CDR3 spans 13 amino acids. The CDR3 loop is CASSLQGARQAFF. For the CDR3, the DNA is TGTGCCAGCAGTTTACAGGGGGCAAGGCAGGCTTTCTTT.

The V and J genes are TRBV7-2 and TRBJ1-2; 7 nucleotides line up with TRBD1. The CDR3 sequence is 16 residues long. The germline V gene encodes CDR1 SGHTA and CDR2 FQGNSA. Trimming cost V 5 bases and J 0 bases; bases outside gene matches: 9. The CDR3 loop reads CASSGLTGTANYGYTF. The CDR3 nucleotides are TGTGCCAGCAGCGGGCTCACAGGGACAGCTAACTATGGCTACACCTTC.

The chain joins TRBV5-6 to TRBJ2-1; D is uncertain. Germline V gene lookup returns CDR1 SGHDT and CDR2 YYEEEE. The CDR3 contains 15 residues. The germline V and J ends were trimmed by 0 bases and 4 bases, with 11 bases remaining between them. This CDR3 reads CASSLAPRLYNEQFF. The CDR3 nucleotides are TGTGCCAGCAGCTTGGCCCCTAGATTATACAATGAGCAGTTCTTC.

The V call is TRBV28, the J call TRBJ1-1; D is unclear. Germline V gene sequence: CDR1 MDHEN, CDR2 SYDVKM. The CDR3 totals 15 residues. V was pared by 6 bases and J by 2 bases, with 16 bases between. The CDR3 sequence is CASSPSPLGNTEAFF. The DNA of the CDR3 is TGTGCCAGCAGCCCCTCGCCCCTAGGTAACACTGAAGCTTTCTTT.

This clone occurred once. The CDR3 reads CASSQGRQSYEQYF. CDR3 DNA sequence: TGTGCCAGCAGCCAGGGGCGACAGTCCTACGAGCAGTACTTC. The chain employs TRBV4-2 and TRBJ2-7; weak D call: TRBD1 (5 bases). Germline V gives CDR1 LGHNA, CDR2 YNFKEQ. V was clipped by 3 bases and J by 1 base, with 10 bases between them. The CDR3 covers 14 residues.

The CDR3 sequence is CSVGRASVEFNEQFF. For the CDR3, the DNA is TGCAGCGTTGGCAGGGCTAGCGTGGAATTCAATGAGCAGTTCTTC. V is TRBV29-1 and J is TRBJ2-1; a possible D gene is TRBD2 (6 bases). The CDR3 is made up of 15 amino acids. The V and J ends lost 4 bases and 6 bases respectively, with 19 bases between them. The germline CDR1 and CDR2 sequences are SQVTM and ANQGSEA.

The chain couples TRBV19 to TRBJ1-6; D not certain. The CDR3 runs 17 residues. Trimming took off 3 bases at V and 7 bases at J, with 19 bases between the two ends. Germline-derived CDR1 and CDR2 are LNHDA and SQIVND (reference sequence). CDR3 coding DNA: TGTGCCAGTAGTATCCCGTTCGTCCCTATAGAGAATTCACCCCTCCACTTT. It codes for CASSIPFVPIENSPLHF.

With respect to this clone: Other DNA variants within this sample encode the same CDR3. V is TRBV30 and J is TRBJ1-1; D might be TRBD1 (5 bases). The V gene's germline CDR1 is GTSNPN and CDR2 SVGIG (reference sequence). The CDR3 extends over 13 amino acids. Trimming shortened V by 0 bases and J by 0 bases, and 5 bases separated the two germline ends. The CDR3 DNA follows: TGTGCCTGGAGTGTACAGGTGAACACTGAAGCTTTCTTT. Amino acid sequence: CAWSVQVNTEAFF.

J is TRBJ1-1 and V is TRBV6-6; 9 bases agree with TRBD1. CDR1 and CDR2 from the germline V gene are MNHNY and SVGAGI (reference sequence). V shed 8 bases and J 11 bases; nucleotides not matched to a gene: 9. CDR3 length: 12 residues. The CDR3 coding sequence is TGTGCCAGCGGCCCCAACAGGGGGCATGCTTTCTTT. Translating gives CASGPNRGHAFF.